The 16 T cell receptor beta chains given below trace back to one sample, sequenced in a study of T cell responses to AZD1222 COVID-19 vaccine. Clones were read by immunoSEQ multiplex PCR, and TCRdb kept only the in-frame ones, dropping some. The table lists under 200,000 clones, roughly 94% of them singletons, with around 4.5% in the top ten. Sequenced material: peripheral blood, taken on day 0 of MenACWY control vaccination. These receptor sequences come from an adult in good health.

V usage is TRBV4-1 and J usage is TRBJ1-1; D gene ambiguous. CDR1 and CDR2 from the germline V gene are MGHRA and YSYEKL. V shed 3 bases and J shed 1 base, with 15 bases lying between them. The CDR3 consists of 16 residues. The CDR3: CASSHEGRFGNTEAFF. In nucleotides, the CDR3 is TGCGCCAGCAGCCACGAAGGTCGGTTTGGGAACACTGAAGCTTTCTTT.

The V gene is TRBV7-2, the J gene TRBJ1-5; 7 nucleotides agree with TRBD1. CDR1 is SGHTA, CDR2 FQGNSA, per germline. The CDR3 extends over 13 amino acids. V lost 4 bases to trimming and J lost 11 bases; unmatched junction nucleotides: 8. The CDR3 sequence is CASSSTGESAQHF. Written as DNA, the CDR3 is TGTGCCAGCAGCTCAACAGGGGAATCAGCCCAGCATTTT.

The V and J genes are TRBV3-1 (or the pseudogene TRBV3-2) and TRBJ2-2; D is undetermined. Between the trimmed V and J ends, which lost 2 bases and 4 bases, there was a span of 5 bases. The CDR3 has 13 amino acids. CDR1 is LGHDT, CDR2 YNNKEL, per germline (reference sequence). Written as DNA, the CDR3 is TGTGCCAGCAGCCAAAGCCCCACCGGGGAGCTGTTTTTT. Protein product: CASSQSPTGELFF.

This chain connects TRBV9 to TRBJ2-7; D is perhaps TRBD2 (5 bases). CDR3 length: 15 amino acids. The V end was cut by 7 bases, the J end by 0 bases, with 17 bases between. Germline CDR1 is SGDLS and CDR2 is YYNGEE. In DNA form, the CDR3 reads TGTGCCAGCGCCCCTCGGGGAGACTTCTCCTACGAGCAGTACTTC. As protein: CASAPRGDFSYEQYF.

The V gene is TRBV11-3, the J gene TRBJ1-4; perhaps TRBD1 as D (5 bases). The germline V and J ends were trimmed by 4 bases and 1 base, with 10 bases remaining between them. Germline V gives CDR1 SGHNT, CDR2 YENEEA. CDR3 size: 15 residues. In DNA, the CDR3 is TGTGCCAGCAGCTCGGCAGGGATAACTAATGAAAAACTGTTTTTT. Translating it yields CASSSAGITNEKLFF.

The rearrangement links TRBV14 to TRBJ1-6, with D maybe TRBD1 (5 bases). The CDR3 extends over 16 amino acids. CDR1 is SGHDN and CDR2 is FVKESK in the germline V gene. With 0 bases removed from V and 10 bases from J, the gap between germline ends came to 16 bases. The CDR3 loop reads CASSQDLPWGFSPLHF. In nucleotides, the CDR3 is TGTGCCAGCAGCCAAGATCTCCCCTGGGGGTTCTCACCCCTCCACTTT.

The CDR3 sequence: CASSSPLRETPSKQYF. Here the CDR3 DNA reads TGTGCCAGCAGTTCCCCCTTGCGGGAAACCCCTTCGAAGCAGTACTTC. This sequence joins TRBV28 and TRBJ2-7; D might be TRBD2 (6 bases). Trimming cost V 4 bases and J 8 bases, with 24 bases left between them. The CDR3 covers 16 residues. Germline values: CDR1 MDHEN, CDR2 SYDVKM. Full variable domain (remainder filled in from reference TRBV28 and TRBJ2-7): DVKVTQSSRYLVKRTGEKVFLECVQDMDHENMFWYRQDPGLGLRLIYFSYDVKMKEKGDIPEGYSVSREKKERFSLILESASTNQTSMYLCASSSPLRETPSKQYFGPGTRLTVT.

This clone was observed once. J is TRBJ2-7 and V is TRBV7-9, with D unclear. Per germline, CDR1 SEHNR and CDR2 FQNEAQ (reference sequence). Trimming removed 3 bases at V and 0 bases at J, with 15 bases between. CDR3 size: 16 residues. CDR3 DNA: TGTGCCAGCAGCTTGGGATGGGATTCGAGCTCCTACGAGCAGTACTTC. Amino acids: CASSLGWDSSSYEQYF.

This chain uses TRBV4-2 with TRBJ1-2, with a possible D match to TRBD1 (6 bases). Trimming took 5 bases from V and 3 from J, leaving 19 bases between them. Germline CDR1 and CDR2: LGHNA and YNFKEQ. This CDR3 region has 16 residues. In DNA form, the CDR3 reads TGTGCCAGCAGCGGAAAGGCGGGGGGGGCGGACTATGGCTACACCTTC. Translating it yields CASSGKAGGADYGYTF.

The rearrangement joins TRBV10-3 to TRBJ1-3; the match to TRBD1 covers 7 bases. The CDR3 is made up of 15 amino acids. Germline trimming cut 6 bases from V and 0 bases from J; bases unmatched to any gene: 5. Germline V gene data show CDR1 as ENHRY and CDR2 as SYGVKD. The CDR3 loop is CAIRQGLSSGNTIYF. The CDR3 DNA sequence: TGTGCCATCAGACAGGGGTTAAGCTCTGGAAACACCATATATTTT.

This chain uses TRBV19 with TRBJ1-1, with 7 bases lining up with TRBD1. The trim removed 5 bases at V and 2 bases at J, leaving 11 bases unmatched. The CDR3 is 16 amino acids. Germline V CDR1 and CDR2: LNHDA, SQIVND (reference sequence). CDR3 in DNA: TGTGCCAGTAGTTCGCGACAGGGTGGGAGAAACACTGAAGCTTTCTTT. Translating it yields CASSSRQGGRNTEAFF.

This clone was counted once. CDR3 nucleotides: TGTGCCAGCAGCTCAGGGGCGGCCGGAAACACCATATATTTT. Protein product: CASSSGAAGNTIYF. The chain employs TRBV11-3 and TRBJ1-3; D is possibly TRBD1 (6 bases). V shed 4 bases and J shed 4 bases, with 11 bases lying between them. The CDR3 loop spans 14 amino acids. Looked up from germline, CDR1 is SGHNT and CDR2 is YENEEA.

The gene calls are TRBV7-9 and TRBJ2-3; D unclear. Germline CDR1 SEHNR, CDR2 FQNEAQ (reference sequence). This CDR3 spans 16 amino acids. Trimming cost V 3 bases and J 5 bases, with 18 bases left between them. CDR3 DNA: TGTGCCAGCAGCTTCGGGTCCCCGGTCCCCCGAGATACGCAGTATTTT. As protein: CASSFGSPVPRDTQYF.

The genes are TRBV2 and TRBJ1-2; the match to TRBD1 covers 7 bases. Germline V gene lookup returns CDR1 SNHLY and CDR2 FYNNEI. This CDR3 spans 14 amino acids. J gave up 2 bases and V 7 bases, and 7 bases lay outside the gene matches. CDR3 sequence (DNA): TGTGCCAGCATTGGGACAGTTCTCAACTATGGCTACACCTTC. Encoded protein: CASIGTVLNYGYTF.

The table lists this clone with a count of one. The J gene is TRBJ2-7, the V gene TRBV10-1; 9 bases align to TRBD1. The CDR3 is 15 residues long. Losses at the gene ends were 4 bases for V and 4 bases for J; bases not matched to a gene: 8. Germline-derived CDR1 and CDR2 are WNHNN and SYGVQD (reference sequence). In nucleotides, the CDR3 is TGCGCCAGCAGTGGACCCGGGACAGGGAAGTACGAGCAGTACTTC. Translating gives CASSGPGTGKYEQYF.

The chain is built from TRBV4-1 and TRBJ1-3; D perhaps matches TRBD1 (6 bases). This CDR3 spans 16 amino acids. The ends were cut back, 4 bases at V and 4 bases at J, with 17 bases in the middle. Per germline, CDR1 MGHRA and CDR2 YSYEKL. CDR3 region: CASSRRTVTGGNTIYF. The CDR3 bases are TGCGCCAGCAGCCGAAGGACAGTCACGGGGGGAAACACCATATATTTT.